This T cell receptor beta chain stems from a study of response to subunit inactivated influenza vaccine. Study-level findings and limits: Authors suggested each seasonal influenza vaccination recruits few new T cells.

Points on this clonotype: Antigen specificity is unknown.

TCRdb passed the RT-PCR reads through MiXCR, listing each CDR3 protein once. The sample has around 500,000 distinct CDR3 sequences; around 9.9% are singletons. The material was PBMCs from blood, obtained 35 to 45 days after vaccination. This TCR came from a man aged 50-59 years who received an inactivated influenza vaccine.

CDR3 sequence (DNA): TGTGCCGGGGGGTCAAAGACAGGGGGCTTGGAGACCCAGTACTTC. Translation: CAGGSKTGGLETQYF. The gene calls are TRBV6-1 and TRBJ2-5; 10 nucleotides match TRBD1. The CDR3 has 15 amino acids. V lost 11 bases to trimming and J lost 5 bases; unmatched junction nucleotides: 14. Germline values: CDR1 MNHNS, CDR2 SASEGT.